This TCR beta chain derives from a study of OX40 agonist ivuxolimab in advanced cancers. About the study: At 0.01 to 10 mg/kg, ivuxolimab was administered intravenously to patients every 2 weeks.

Whole-study results and caveats: At 0.1 to 3.0 mg/kg and by week 6, clonal expansion occurred in CD4+ and CD8+ blood T cells.

CDR3 length: 14 amino acids. V shed 3 bases, J shed 2 bases, and the junction held 3 bases outside the gene matches. Germline V lookup: CDR1 WNHNN, CDR2 SYGVQD (reference sequence). Assay: immunoSEQ multiplex PCR; the TCRdb copy retains only in-frame clones and omits some. The data contain approximately 26,000 clones, roughly 79% of them singletons. As to this clone: The antigen is not known.

Sequencing used CD4+ or CD8+ T cells sorted from blood, obtained in a trial of the OX40 agonist ivuxolimab. This TCR was recovered from an adult with an advanced solid tumor such as melanoma, head and neck, liver or kidney cancer. The chain recombines TRBV10-1 with TRBJ1-1; 7 bases agree with TRBD1. Here the CDR3 DNA reads TGCGCCAGCAGTGAAGGGACAGACAACACTGAAGCTTTCTTT. Amino acids: CASSEGTDNTEAFF.